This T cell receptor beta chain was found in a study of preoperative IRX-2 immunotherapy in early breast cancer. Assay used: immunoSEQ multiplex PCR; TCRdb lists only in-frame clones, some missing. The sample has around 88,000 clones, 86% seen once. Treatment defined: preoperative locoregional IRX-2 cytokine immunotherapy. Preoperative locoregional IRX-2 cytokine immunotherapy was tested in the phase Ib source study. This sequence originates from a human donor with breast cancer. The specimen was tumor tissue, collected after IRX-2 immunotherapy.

The chain's CDR3 is CASSFSTGKNTEAFF. CDR3 in DNA: TGCGCCAGCAGCTTCTCGACAGGCAAGAACACTGAAGCTTTCTTT. The rearrangement uses TRBV5-1 and TRBJ1-1, with a possible D match to TRBD1 (6 bases). V was shortened by 2 bases and J by 1 base, with 12 bases between the two germline ends. Germline CDR1 SGHRS, CDR2 YFSETQ. The CDR3 sequence is 15 residues long.